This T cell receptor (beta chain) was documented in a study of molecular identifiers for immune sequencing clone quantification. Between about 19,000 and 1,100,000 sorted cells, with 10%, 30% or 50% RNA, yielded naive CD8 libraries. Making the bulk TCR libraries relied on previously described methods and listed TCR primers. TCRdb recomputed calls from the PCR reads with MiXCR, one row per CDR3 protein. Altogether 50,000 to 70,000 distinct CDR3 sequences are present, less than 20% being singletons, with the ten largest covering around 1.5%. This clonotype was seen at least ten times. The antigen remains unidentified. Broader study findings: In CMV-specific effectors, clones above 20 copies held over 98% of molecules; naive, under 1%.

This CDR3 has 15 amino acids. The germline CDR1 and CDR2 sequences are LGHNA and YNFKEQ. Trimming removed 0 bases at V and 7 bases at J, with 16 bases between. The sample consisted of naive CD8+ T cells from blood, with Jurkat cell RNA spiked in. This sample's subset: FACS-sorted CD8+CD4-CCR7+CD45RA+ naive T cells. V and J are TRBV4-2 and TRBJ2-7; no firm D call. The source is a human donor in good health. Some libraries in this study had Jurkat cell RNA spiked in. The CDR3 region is CASSQEISPAEEQYF. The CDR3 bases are TGTGCCAGCAGCCAAGAAATAAGCCCCGCGGAAGAGCAGTACTTC.